This T cell receptor beta chain is from a study of tissue T cells after allogeneic stem cell transplantation (dated by TCRdb to between 2021 and 2024). As for the study more broadly: TCR beta repertoires were profiled across many tissues obtained from research autopsies of patients with and without GVHD, as well as in mouse models of GVHD. On the human side, the study was prospective and observational, with no blinding or randomization.

The CDR3, cysteine through phenylalanine, is 14 amino acids long. The DNA has 39 bases, all within the CDR3, and is read from base 1. The germline V gene (reference sequence) gives CDR1 as KGHPV and CDR2 as FQNQEV. Between the V and J ends, shortened by 2 bases and 0 bases respectively, the junction contains 7 bases. Interpreted using the paper, the time point label stands for: mouse harvest day 14 after allogeneic transplant. Each mouse graft consisted of 10^7 T-cell-depleted bone marrow cells plus 10^6 splenic CD5+ T cells and was given by tail vein injection. To model GVHD in mice, a major MHC-mismatch B6 (H2b) into BALB/c (H2d) model was used, and tissues were profiled at day 7 or 14. On day 7 or 14 post-transplant, mouse tissues and retro-orbital blood were harvested with separate sterile tools for each animal, and livers were flushed before harvest. Before genomic DNA isolation with the DNeasy Blood & Tissue Kit, mouse tissues were minced with razor blades in buffered saline.

To prepare the library, the immunoSEQ multiplex PCR assay was applied. TCRbeta CDR3 sequencing was done by Adaptive Biotechnologies at survey depth, reporting CDR3 sequences, V/J genes, productive frequency and template counts. Amplification of TCR beta CDR3 regions started from genomic DNA instead of RNA. The study's own analysis went as follows. Pairwise repertoire overlap between tissues was quantified with Jensen-Shannon divergence, where 1 means complete divergence and 0 identical. Tissues were grouped by single-linkage agglomerative hierarchical clustering of pairwise JSD values, and the clustering results were shown as dendrograms. GLIPH2 was run on all patient samples with simulation_depth 1000, kmer_min_depth 3, cdr3_length_cutoff 8, keeping groups with more than two unique CDR3s. A standardized tissue-overlap score extrapolated Jaccard GLIPH-group overlap across patients to a standard repertoire size of 1000 clones. Linear mixed-effect models, with tissue included as a fixed effect and individual included as a random effect, were used to assess associations of diversity with clinical or experimental variables. TCRdb took this table from immuneACCESS and kept in-frame rearrangements with V and J called. Such tables lack part of the clones; where checked against another copy, unresolved V genes explain under half of the gap, and the rest is unexplained. That table furnishes V, J and clone size, whereas the DNA furnished D and trimming. This sample gives over 7,000 clones in total; about 35% of them show up just once. The ten top clones hold over 2.5% of the sample.

A note on this clone: The antigen it binds to is not known. The gene nomenclature and germline references here are murine. The DNA ends 1 residue before the CDR3 does, and the rest of the CDR3 is filled in from the germline J gene.

Beyond this particular receptor, the publication reports: Which tissue TCRs were alloreactive or antigen-specific was not determined in the study, and some of the clones might have been host cells that persisted. In both patients and mice, T cells from blood and spleen covered only a limited part of the TCR repertoire found in tissues. Only a few T cell clones appeared in more than one patient, yet motif-based clustering showed tissue-specific repertoire signatures that were shared between patients. The patient cohort was small and varied clinically, and sampling depth was recognized as a limitation. Within patients, how anatomically similar tissues were was a major factor shaping TCR repertoire composition, regardless of disease or transplant status.

Recombination joined TRBV26 with TRBJ1-2, with the D gene call left open. The receptor comes from a female BALB/c mouse given C57BL/6 T cells with graft-versus-host disease after an allogeneic hematopoietic cell transplant. Sequencing input: skin. The sequenced part of the CDR3 DNA is TGTGCCAGCAGTCTGCCCTCCGCAAACTCCGACTACACC. It codes for CASSLPSANSDYT. The entire CDR3 protein reads CASSLPSANSDYTF.